The rows below give T cell receptor beta chains drawn from one sample of a study of type 1 regulatory T cells. No antigen has been assigned to these receptors. TCRdb reprocessed the reads via MiXCR and lists one record per CDR3 protein. Found here are tens of thousands of distinct CDR3 sequences, about 20% of them singletons; the top ten hold 7% to 10%. The specimen was cultured type 1 regulatory T (Tr1) cells, either the whole culture or a sorted fraction (not recorded which). Receptors were obtained from a human donor in good health. The conserved cysteine and the conserved F or W are not part of the CDR3 here. Some rows mark clone size as missing; the rest say once, few, many or name a class of expanded clone.

clone_size v_call cdr3_aa
few TRBV7-9 ASSLALQGLDSPLH
few TRBV25-1 ASSEGTPYNEQF
. TRBV7-9 ASSSLLSEAF
many TRBV7-2 ASSLVSGNTEAF
. TRBV12-3/TRBV12-4 ASSVTGRIYT
few TRBV9 ASSIGQARGTDTQY
. TRBV29-1 SAAASYNEQF
few TRBV6-2/TRBV6-3 ASRLAGGSYNEQF
few TRBV7-2 ASSWTGGSEAF
many TRBV7-8 ASSHEQWRNEKLF
many TRBV27 ASSFLPDTYEQY